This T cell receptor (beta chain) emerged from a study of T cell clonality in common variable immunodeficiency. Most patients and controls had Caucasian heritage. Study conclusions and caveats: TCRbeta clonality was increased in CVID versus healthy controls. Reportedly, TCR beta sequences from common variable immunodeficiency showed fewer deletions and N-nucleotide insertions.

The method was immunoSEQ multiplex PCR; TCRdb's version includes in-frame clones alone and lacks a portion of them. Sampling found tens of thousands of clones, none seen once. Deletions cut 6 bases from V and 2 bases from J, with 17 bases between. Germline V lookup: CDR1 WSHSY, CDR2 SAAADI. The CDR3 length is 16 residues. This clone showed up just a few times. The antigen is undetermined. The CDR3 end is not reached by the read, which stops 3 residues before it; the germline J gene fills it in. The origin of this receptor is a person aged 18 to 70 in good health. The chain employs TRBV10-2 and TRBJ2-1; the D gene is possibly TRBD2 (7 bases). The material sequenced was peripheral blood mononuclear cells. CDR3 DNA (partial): TGCGCCAGCAGCCTCGGAGGGGGGGCTCCCTACAATGAG. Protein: CASSLGGGAPYNE. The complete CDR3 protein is CASSLGGGAPYNEQFF.